One and the same sample provided the 7 T cell receptor beta chains below, sequenced in a study of cytomegalovirus exposure and HLA in healthy donors. In the PCR, 60 Vbeta and 13 Jbeta primers were used. Libraries were prepared by immunoSEQ multiplex PCR; TCRdb keeps only in-frame clonotypes and omits some of them. The sample lists fewer than 90,000 clones, roughly three quarters occurring once. The sample comprised PBMCs. The source of these receptors is a man aged 25-45 years in good health and CMV-seronegative.

This clone was counted between two and nine times. The rearrangement links TRBV10-3 to TRBJ2-3; the match to TRBD1 covers 9 bases. Germline CDR1 is ENHRY and CDR2 is SYGVKD. Trimming took 3 bases from V and 1 from J; bases not matched to a gene: 5. The CDR3 covers 16 residues. CDR3 sequence: CAISEPGTGRTDTQYF. DNA of the CDR3: TGTGCCATCAGTGAACCCGGGACAGGGCGCACAGATACGCAGTATTTT.

The chain carries TRBV7-8 and TRBJ1-2, with D possibly matching TRBD1 (5 bases). CDR1 SGHVS and CDR2 FQNEAQ come from the germline V gene. The V gene lost 4 bases and the J gene lost 4 bases, with 16 bases spanning the gap. This CDR3 spans 15 amino acids. CDR3 loop: CASSSMEGHFYGYTF. Here the CDR3 DNA reads TGTGCCAGCAGCTCCATGGAGGGGCATTTCTATGGCTACACCTTC.

V usage is TRBV7-8 and J usage is TRBJ1-3; D remains ambiguous. Trimming pared 0 bases from V and 1 base from J, leaving 7 bases between. Germline V gene lookup returns CDR1 SGHVS and CDR2 FQNEAQ. This CDR3 has 15 amino acids. The CDR3 region is CASSLATSSGNTIYF. The DNA of the CDR3 is TGTGCCAGCAGCTTAGCGACTTCTTCTGGAAACACCATATATTTT.

This clone turned up a few times. The V call is TRBV7-6, the J call TRBJ2-2, with TRBD1 matching 8 bases. The CDR3 runs to 17 residues. Per germline, CDR1 SGHVS and CDR2 FNYEAQ. The trim removed 5 bases at V and 0 bases at J, leaving 8 bases unmatched. The CDR3 here is CASSLRGPPANTGELFF. The CDR3 DNA reads as TGTGCCAGCAGCCTCAGGGGGCCACCCGCGAACACCGGGGAGCTGTTTTTT.

This clone was seen only a few times. The genes are TRBV18 and TRBJ2-1; 10 bases match TRBD2. Trimming removed 3 bases from V and 0 bases from J; junction bases left unmatched: 5. The CDR3 is 17 residues long. Germline-derived CDR1 and CDR2 are KGHSH and LQKENI. CDR3 sequence (DNA): TGTGCCAGCTCACCTTCTAGCGGGGGAAGCTCCTACAATGAGCAGTTCTTC. It yields the protein CASSPSSGGSSYNEQFF.

This chain joins TRBV11-2 and TRBJ1-2; TRBD1 aligns across 9 bases. The ends lost 5 bases at V and 5 bases at J; junction bases unmatched: 9. This CDR3 spans 15 amino acids. Germline V gene data show CDR1 as SGHAT and CDR2 as FQNNGV. The CDR3 loop is CASSDYPGQGYGYTF. CDR3 sequence (DNA): TGTGCCAGCAGCGACTACCCGGGACAGGGATATGGCTACACCTTC.

The chain recombines TRBV7-2 with TRBJ2-2; perhaps TRBD2 as D (6 bases). Germline CDR1 and CDR2: SGHTA and FQGNSA. This CDR3 has 14 amino acids. Trimming pared 2 bases from V and 5 bases from J, leaving 9 bases between. CDR3 sequence: CASSLIGRTGELFF. The CDR3 bases are TGTGCCAGCAGCTTAATCGGGAGAACCGGGGAGCTGTTTTTT.